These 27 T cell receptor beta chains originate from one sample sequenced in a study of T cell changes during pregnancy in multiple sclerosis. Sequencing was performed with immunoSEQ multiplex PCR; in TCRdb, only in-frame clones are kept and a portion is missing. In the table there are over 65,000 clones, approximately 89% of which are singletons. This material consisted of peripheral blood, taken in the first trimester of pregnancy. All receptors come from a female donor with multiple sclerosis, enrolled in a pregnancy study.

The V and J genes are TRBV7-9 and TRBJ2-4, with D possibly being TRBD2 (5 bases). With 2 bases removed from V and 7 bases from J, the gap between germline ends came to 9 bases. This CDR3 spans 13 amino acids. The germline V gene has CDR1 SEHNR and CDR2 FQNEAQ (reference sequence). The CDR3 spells CASSLMGENIQYF. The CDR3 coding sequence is TGTGCCAGCAGCTTAATGGGAGAGAACATTCAGTACTTC. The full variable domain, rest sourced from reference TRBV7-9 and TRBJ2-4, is DTGVSQNPRHKITKRGQNVTFRCDPISEHNRLYWYRQTLGQGPEFLTYFQNEAQLEKSRLLSDRFSAERPKGSFSTLEIQRTEQGDSAMYLCASSLMGENIQYFGAGTRLSVL.

The CDR3 nucleotides are TGTGCCAGCAGCCCGCTGGGCTTTGCATTAGATACGCAGTATTTT. Residues: CASSPLGFALDTQYF. This rearrangement joins TRBV7-8 to TRBJ2-3, with D hard to call. V was pared by 5 bases and J by 5 bases, with 17 bases between. From germline, CDR1 is SGHVS and CDR2 FQNEAQ. This CDR3 is built from 15 residues. Full variable domain (missing parts from reference TRBV7-8 and TRBJ2-3): GAGVSQSPRYKVAKRGQDVALRCDPISGHVSLFWYQQALGQGPEFLTYFQNEAQLDKSGLPSDRFFAERPEGSVSTLKIQRTQQEDSAVYLCASSPLGFALDTQYFGPGTRLTVL.

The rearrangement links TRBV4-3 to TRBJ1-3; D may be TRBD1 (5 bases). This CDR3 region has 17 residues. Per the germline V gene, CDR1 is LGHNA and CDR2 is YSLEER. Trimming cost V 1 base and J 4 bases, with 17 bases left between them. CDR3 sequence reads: CASSQVGRVMTGNTIYF. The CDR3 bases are TGCGCCAGCAGCCAAGTGGGCAGGGTAATGACGGGAAACACCATATATTTT.

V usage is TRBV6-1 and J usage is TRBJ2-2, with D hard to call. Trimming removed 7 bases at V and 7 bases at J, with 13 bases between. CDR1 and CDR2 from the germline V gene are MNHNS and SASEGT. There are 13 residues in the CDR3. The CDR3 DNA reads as TGTGCCAGCATCTTCGGTGATCTCGGGGAGCTGTTTTTT. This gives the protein CASIFGDLGELFF.

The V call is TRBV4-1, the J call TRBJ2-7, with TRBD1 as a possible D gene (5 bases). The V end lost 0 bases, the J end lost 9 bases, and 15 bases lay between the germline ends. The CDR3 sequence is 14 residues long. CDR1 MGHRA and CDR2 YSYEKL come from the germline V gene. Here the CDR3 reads CASSQDHAQGGQYF. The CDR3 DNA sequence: TGCGCCAGCAGCCAAGATCATGCCCAGGGCGGGCAGTACTTC.

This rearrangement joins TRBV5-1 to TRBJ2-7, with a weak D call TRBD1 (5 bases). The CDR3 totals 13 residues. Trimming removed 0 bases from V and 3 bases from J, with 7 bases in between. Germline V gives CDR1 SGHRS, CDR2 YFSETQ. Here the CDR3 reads CASSLGQNYEQYF. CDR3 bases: TGCGCCAGCAGCTTGGGACAGAACTACGAGCAGTACTTC.

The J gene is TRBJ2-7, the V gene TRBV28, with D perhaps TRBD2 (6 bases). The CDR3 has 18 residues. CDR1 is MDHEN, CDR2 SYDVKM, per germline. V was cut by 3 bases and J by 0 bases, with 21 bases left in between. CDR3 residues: CASSFRPPTSTSSYEQYF. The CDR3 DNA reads TGTGCCAGCAGTTTCCGTCCCCCCACTAGCACAAGCTCCTACGAGCAGTACTTC. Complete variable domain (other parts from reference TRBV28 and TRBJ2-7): DVKVTQSSRYLVKRTGEKVFLECVQDMDHENMFWYRQDPGLGLRLIYFSYDVKMKEKGDIPEGYSVSREKKERFSLILESASTNQTSMYLCASSFRPPTSTSSYEQYFGPGTRLTVT.

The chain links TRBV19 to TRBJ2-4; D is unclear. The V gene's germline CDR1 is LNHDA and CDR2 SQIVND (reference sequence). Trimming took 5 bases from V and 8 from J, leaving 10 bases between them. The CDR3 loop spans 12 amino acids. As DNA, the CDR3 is TGTGCCAGTAGTCTAGGAATAGACATTCAGTACTTC. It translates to CASSLGIDIQYF.

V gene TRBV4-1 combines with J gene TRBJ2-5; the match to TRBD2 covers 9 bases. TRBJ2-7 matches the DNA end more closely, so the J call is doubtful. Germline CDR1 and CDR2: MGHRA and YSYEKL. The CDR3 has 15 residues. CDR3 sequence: CASSQGSGGYDEQYF. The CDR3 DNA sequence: TGCGCCAGCAGCCAAGGGAGCGGGGGGTACGACGAGCAGTACTTC.

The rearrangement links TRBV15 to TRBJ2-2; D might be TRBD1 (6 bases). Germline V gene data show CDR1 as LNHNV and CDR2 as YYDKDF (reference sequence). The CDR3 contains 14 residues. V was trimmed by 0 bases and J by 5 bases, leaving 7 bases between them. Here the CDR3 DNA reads TGTGCCACCAGCAGAGAAAGGGGGACCGGGGAGCTGTTTTTT. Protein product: CATSRERGTGELFF.

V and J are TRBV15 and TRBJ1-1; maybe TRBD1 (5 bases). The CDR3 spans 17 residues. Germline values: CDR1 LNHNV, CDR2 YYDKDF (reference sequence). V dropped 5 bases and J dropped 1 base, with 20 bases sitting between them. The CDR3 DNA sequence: TGTGCCACCAGCCCATTAGGTCAGGGTACCAAGAACACTGAAGCTTTCTTT. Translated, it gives CATSPLGQGTKNTEAFF.

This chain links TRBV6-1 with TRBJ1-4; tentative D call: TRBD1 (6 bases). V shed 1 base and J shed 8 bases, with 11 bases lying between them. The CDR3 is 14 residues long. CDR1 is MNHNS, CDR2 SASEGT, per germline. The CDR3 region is CASSEVGAREKLFF. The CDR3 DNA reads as TGTGCCAGCAGTGAAGTGGGGGCACGGGAAAAACTGTTTTTT.

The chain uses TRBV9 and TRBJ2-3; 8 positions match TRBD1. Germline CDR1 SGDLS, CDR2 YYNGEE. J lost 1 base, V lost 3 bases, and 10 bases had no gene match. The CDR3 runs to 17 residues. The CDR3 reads CASSETSGGAGTDTQYF. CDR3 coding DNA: TGTGCCAGCAGCGAAACCTCAGGGGGCGCGGGCACAGATACGCAGTATTTT. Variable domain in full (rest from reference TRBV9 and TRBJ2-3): DSGVTQTPKHLITATGQRVTLRCSPRSGDLSVYWYQQSLDQGLQFLIQYYNGEERAKGNILERFSAQQFPDLHSELNLSSLELGDSALYFCASSETSGGAGTDTQYFGPGTRLTVL.

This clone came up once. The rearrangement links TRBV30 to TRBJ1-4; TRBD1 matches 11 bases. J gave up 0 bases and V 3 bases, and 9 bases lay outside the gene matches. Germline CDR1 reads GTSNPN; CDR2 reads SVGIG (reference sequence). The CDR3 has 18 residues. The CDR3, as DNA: TGTGCCTGGAGGCCGGACAGGGGGCTCACAGCAACTAATGAAAAACTGTTTTTT. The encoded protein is CAWRPDRGLTATNEKLFF.

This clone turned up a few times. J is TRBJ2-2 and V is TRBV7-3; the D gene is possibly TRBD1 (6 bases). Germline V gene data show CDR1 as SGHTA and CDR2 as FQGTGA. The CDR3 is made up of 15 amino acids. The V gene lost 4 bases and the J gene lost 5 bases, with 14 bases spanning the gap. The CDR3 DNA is TGTGCCAGCAGCTGGATGACAGGCGGTACCGGGGAGCTGTTTTTT. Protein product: CASSWMTGGTGELFF.

The CDR3 region has the DNA TGTGCCAGCAGCCCCTGGACTAGTCTCACAGATACGCAGTATTTT. Protein sequence: CASSPWTSLTDTQYF. The chain recombines TRBV7-9 with TRBJ2-3, with 7 bases lining up with TRBD2. The CDR3 is made up of 15 amino acids. The J segment lost 2 bases and the V segment lost 5 bases, leaving 7 bases of the junction unmatched. In germline, CDR1 is SEHNR, CDR2 FQNEAQ (reference sequence). Complete variable domain (other parts from reference TRBV7-9 and TRBJ2-3): DTGVSQNPRHKITKRGQNVTFRCDPISEHNRLYWYRQTLGQGPEFLTYFQNEAQLEKSRLLSDRFSAERPKGSFSTLEIQRTEQGDSAMYLCASSPWTSLTDTQYFGPGTRLTVL.

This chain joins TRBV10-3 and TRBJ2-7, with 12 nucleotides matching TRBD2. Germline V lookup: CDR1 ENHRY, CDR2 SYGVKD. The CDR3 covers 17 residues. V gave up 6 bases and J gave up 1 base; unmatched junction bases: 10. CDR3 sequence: CAISAGVGLAGSYEQYF. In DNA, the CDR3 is TGTGCCATCAGCGCTGGCGTCGGACTAGCGGGATCCTACGAGCAGTACTTC.

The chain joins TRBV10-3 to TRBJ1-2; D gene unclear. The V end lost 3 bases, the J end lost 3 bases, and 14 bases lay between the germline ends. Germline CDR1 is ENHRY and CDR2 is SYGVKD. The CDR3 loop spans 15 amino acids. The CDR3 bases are TGTGCCATCAGTGAAGAGGCGAGGCCAGACTATGGCTACACCTTC. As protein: CAISEEARPDYGYTF.

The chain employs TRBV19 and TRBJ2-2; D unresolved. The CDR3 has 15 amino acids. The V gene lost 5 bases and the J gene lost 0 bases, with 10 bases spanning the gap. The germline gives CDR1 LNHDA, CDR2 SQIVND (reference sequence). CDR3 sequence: CASSDGSANTGELFF. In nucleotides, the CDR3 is TGTGCCAGTAGTGATGGAAGCGCGAACACCGGGGAGCTGTTTTTT.

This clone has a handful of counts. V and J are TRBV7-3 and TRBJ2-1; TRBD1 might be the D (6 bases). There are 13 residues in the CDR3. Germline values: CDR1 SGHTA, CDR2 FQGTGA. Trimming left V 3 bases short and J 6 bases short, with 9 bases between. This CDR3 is CASSLDRGNEQFF. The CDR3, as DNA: TGTGCCAGCAGCTTGGACAGAGGCAATGAGCAGTTCTTC.

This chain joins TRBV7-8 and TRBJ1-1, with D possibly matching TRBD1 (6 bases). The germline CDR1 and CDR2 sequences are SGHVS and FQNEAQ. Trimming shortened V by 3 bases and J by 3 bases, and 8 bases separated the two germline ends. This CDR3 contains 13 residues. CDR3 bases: TGTGCCAGCAGCTTTAACAGGGACACTGAAGCTTTCTTT. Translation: CASSFNRDTEAFF.

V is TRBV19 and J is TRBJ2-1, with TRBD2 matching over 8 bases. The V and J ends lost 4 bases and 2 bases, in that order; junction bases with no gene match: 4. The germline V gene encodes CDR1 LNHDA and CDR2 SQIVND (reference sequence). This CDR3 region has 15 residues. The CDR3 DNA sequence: TGTGCCAGTAGTAGAGCGGGGGAGACCTACAATGAGCAGTTCTTC. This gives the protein CASSRAGETYNEQFF.

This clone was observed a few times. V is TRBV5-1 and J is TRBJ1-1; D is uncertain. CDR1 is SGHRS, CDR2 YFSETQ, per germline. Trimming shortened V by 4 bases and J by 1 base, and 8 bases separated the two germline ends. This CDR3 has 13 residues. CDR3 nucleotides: TGCGCCAGCAGCGTTCGGGGGAACACTGAAGCTTTCTTT. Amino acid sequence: CASSVRGNTEAFF.

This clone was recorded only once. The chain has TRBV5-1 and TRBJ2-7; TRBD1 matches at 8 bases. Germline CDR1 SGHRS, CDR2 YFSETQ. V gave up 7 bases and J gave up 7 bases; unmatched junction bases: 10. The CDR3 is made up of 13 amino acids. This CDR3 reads CASGEDRAREQYF. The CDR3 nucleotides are TGCGCCAGCGGCGAGGACAGGGCACGGGAGCAGTACTTC.

CDR3 protein: CASSLTTSSYEQYF. In nucleotides, the CDR3 is TGTGCCAGCAGCTTGACGACTAGCTCCTACGAGCAGTACTTC. The rearrangement uses TRBV5-4 and TRBJ2-7, with D tentatively TRBD2 (6 bases). V dropped 1 base and J dropped 0 bases, with 8 bases sitting between them. The CDR3 spans 14 residues. Per germline, CDR1 SGHNT and CDR2 YYREEE (reference sequence).

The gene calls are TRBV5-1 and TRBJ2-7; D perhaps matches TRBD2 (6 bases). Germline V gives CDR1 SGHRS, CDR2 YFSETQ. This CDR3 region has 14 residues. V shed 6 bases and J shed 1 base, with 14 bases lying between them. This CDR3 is CASTRTINSYEQYF. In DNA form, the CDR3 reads TGCGCCAGCACCCGGACTATCAATTCCTACGAGCAGTACTTC.

CDR3 sequence reads: CARSPLTGYEQYF. The CDR3 region has the DNA TGTGCCAGAAGCCCTTTAACAGGCTACGAGCAGTACTTC. The rearrangement uses TRBV7-5 and TRBJ2-7; TRBD1, the table's D call, lacks a check against the DNA. TRBV7-5 is designated a pseudogene. The CDR3 sequence is 13 residues long.